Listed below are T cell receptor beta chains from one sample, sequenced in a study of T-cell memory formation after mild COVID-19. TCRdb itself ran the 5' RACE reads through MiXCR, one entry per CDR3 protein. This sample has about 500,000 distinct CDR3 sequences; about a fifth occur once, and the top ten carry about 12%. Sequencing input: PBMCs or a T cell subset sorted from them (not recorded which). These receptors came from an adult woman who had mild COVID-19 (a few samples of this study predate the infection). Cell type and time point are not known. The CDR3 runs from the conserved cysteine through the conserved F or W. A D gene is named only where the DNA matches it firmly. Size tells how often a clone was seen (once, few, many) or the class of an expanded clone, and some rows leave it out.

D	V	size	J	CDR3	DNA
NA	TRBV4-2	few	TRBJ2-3	CASSQDSVGLGKGTDTQYF	TGTGCCAGCAGCCAAGATTCTGTAGGGCTCGGTAAGGGCACAGATACGCAGTATTTT
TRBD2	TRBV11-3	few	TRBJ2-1	CASSTSPSSGRHNEQFF	TGTGCCAGCAGCACCTCACCCTCTAGCGGGAGGCACAATGAGCAGTTCTTC
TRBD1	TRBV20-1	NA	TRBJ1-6	CSAGTGPGDSPLHF	TGCAGTGCCGGGACAGGGCCAGGGGATTCACCCCTCCACTTT
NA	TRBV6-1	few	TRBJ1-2	CASSVGPGGYTF	TGTGCCAGCAGTGTTGGGCCGGGAGGCTACACCTTC
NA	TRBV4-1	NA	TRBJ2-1	CASSQDEGFYSYNEQFF	TGCGCCAGCAGCCAAGATGAGGGATTTTACTCCTACAATGAGCAGTTCTTC
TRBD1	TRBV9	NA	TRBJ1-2	CASSARDRDFYGYTF	TGTGCCAGCAGCGCCCGGGACAGGGATTTCTATGGCTACACCTTC
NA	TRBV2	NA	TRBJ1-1	CARGGRWGETEAFF	TGTGCCCGGGGGGGCCGTTGGGGTGAAACTGAAGCTTTCTTT
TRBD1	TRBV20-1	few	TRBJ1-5	CSAIGTVNQPQHF	TGCAGTGCTATAGGGACAGTCAATCAGCCCCAGCATTTT
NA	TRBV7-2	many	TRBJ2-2	CASSSGVGELFF	TGTGCCAGCAGCTCGGGTGTCGGGGAGCTGTTTTTT
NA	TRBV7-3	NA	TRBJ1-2	CASSLPPLGYTF	TGTGCCAGCAGCTTACCCCCTCTCGGCTACACCTTC
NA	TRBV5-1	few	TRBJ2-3	CASSISGTPADTQYF	TGCGCCAGCAGCATCTCCGGGACGCCAGCAGATACGCAGTATTTT
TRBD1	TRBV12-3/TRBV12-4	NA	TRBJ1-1	CASSSTGTAYEAFF	TGTGCCAGCAGTTCAACCGGGACAGCCTATGAAGCTTTCTTT
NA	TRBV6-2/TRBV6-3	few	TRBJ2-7	CASSYWYYEQYF	TGTGCCAGCAGTTACTGGTACTACGAGCAGTACTTC
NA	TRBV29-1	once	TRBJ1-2	CSVVGDYGYTF	TGCAGCGTTGTAGGGGACTATGGCTACACCTTC
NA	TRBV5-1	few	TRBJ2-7	CASSTTLSGFPYEQYF	TGCGCCAGCAGCACCACCTTGAGCGGGTTCCCCTACGAGCAGTACTTC
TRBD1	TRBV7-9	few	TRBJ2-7	CASERQGRYEQYF	TGTGCCAGCGAGAGACAGGGGAGATACGAGCAGTACTTC
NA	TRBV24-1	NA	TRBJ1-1	CATSDPQRPSEAFF	TGTGCCACCAGTGATCCACAGAGACCAAGCGAAGCTTTCTTT
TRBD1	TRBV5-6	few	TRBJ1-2	CASSWGQGSYGYTF	TGTGCCAGCAGCTGGGGACAGGGGTCCTATGGCTACACCTTC
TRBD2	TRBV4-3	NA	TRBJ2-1	CASSPGLAGEVHNEQFF	TGCGCCAGCAGCCCGGGACTAGCGGGAGAGGTTCACAATGAGCAGTTCTTC
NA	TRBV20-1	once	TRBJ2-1	CSALPTRIGQFF	TGCAGTGCTTTACCCACTCGGATCGGGCAGTTCTTC
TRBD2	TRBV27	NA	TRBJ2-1	CASSSAGLGLADNEQFF	TGTGCCAGCAGTTCTGCTGGTCTGGGACTAGCGGACAATGAGCAGTTCTTC
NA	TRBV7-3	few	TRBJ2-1	CASSLLADSSYNEQFF	TGTGCCAGCAGCTTATTGGCGGACAGCTCCTACAATGAGCAGTTCTTC
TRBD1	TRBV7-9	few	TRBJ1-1	CASRGGTDTEAFF	TGTGCCAGCAGAGGGGGGACAGACACTGAAGCTTTCTTT
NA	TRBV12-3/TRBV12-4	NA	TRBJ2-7	CASSLGRYYEQYF	TGTGCCAGCAGTCTCGGACGGTACTACGAGCAGTACTTC
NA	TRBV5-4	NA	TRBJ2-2	CASSRRTGPNTGELFF	TGTGCCAGCAGCCGTCGGACGGGACCGAACACCGGGGAGCTGTTTTTT
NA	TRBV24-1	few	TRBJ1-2	CATSDPRGHYGYTF	TGTGCCACCAGTGACCCTAGGGGACACTATGGCTACACCTTC
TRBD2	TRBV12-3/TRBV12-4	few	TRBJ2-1	CASRGTSGYNEQFF	TGTGCCAGCAGGGGGACTAGCGGTTACAATGAGCAGTTCTTC
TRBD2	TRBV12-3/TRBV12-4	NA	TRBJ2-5	CASSLAGDETQYF	TGTGCCAGCAGCCTAGCGGGGGACGAGACCCAGTACTTC
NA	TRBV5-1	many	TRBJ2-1	CASSQDVYNEQFF	TGCGCCAGCAGCCAGGACGTCTACAATGAGCAGTTCTTC
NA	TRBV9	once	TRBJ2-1	CASSVLSGFPYNEQFF	TGTGCCAGCAGCGTATTATCGGGATTCCCCTACAATGAGCAGTTCTTC
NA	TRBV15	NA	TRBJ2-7	CATSRKGGREQYF	TGTGCCACCAGCAGAAAGGGGGGGCGCGAGCAGTACTTC
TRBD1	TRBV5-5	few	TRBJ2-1	CASSQRTGRDEQFF	TGTGCCAGCAGCCAGCGGACAGGGCGCGATGAGCAGTTCTTC
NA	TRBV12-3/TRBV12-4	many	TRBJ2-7	CASRRSGTPVEQYF	TGTGCCAGCAGGCGTTCCGGGACACCTGTCGAGCAGTACTTC
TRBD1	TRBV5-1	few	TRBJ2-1	CASSLDRGRGNEQFF	TGCGCCAGCAGCCTGGACAGGGGGCGGGGCAATGAGCAGTTCTTC
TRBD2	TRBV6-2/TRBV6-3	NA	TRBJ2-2	CASRLAGVNTGELFF	TGTGCCAGCCGACTAGCGGGAGTCAACACCGGGGAGCTGTTTTTT
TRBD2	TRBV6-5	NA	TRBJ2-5	CASSYSLGLAGGETQYF	TGTGCCAGCAGTTACTCCCTCGGACTAGCGGGAGGAGAGACCCAGTACTTC
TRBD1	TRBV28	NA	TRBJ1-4	CASSSTWVTGGNEKLFF	TGTGCCAGCAGCTCTACTTGGGTGACAGGGGGAAATGAAAAACTGTTTTTT
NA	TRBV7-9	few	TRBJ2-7	CASSSSTGGASYEQYF	NA
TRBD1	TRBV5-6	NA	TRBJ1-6	CASRWDRDNSPLHF	TGTGCCAGCAGGTGGGACAGGGATAATTCACCCCTCCACTTT
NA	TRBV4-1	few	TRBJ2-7	CASSQVQGSPYEQYF	TGCGCCAGCAGCCAAGTGCAGGGGAGCCCCTACGAGCAGTACTTC
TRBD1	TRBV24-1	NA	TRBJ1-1	CATSDGTGWAEAFF	TGTGCCACCAGTGATGGGACAGGGTGGGCTGAAGCTTTCTTT
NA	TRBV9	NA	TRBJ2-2	CASSPRQRWTGELFF	TGTGCCAGCAGCCCACGGCAGAGGTGGACCGGGGAGCTGTTTTTT